These 31 T cell receptor beta chains came from one sample sequenced in a study of blood T cells in healthy people across ages. The authors ran a second PCR of 7 to 11 cycles using a sample-barcoded 5' primer and a J-beta primer mix. TCRdb reanalysed the 5' RACE reads using MiXCR and keeps one entry per CDR3 protein. This table holds 1,800,000 or so distinct CDR3 sequences, more than 35% found once. The sequenced material came from blood. These receptors all come from a human donor in good health.

This clonotype was seen at least ten times. The chain uses TRBV20-1 and TRBJ2-7; no clear D. This CDR3 is 14 amino acids long. Germline assignment: CDR1 DFQATT and CDR2 SNEGSKA (reference sequence). Trimming stripped 0 bases from V and 0 bases from J, with 9 bases between. As DNA, the CDR3 is TGCAGTGCTAGAGATCGGCGAAACTCCTACGAGCAGTACTTC. This translates into CSARDRRNSYEQYF.

This clonotype has a count of ten or more. The rearrangement joins TRBV2 to TRBJ2-1, with 7 bases aligning to TRBD2. Germline V CDR1 and CDR2: SNHLY, FYNNEI. The CDR3 contains 16 residues. Losses at the gene ends were 6 bases for V and 5 bases for J; bases not matched to a gene: 13. The CDR3 DNA follows: TGTGCCAGCAGGCATAAGACTAGCTCGGTTGACAATGAGCAGTTCTTC. Amino acid sequence: CASRHKTSSVDNEQFF. Full variable domain (missing parts from reference TRBV2 and TRBJ2-1): EPEVTQTPSHQVTQMGQEVILRCVPISNHLYFYWYRQILGQKVEFLVSFYNNEISEKSEIFDDQFSVERPDGSNFTLKIRSTKLEDSAMYFCASRHKTSSVDNEQFFGPGTRLTVL.

The V gene is TRBV6-6, the J gene TRBJ2-1; tentative D call: TRBD2 (5 bases). The V and J ends lost 8 bases and 4 bases respectively, with 18 bases between them. The length of the CDR3 is 15 residues. Per germline, CDR1 MNHNY and CDR2 SVGAGI (reference sequence). The CDR3 is CASLGPGWRYNEQFF. CDR3 in DNA: TGTGCCAGCCTAGGACCGGGGTGGAGATACAATGAGCAGTTCTTC.

This clonotype was picked up many times. The genes are TRBV7-9 and TRBJ2-1; no firm D call. V was trimmed by 3 bases and J by 6 bases, leaving 6 bases between them. Germline CDR1 and CDR2: SEHNR and FQNEAQ (reference sequence). The CDR3 loop spans 12 amino acids. CDR3 in DNA: TGTGCCAGCAGCTTTAGAACCAATGAGCAGTTCTTC. Its protein is CASSFRTNEQFF.

The chain couples TRBV7-2 to TRBJ2-5, with 7 bases that match TRBD1. With 4 bases clipped from V and 5 bases from J, the junction kept 13 bases outside the gene matches. Per the germline V gene, CDR1 is SGHTA and CDR2 is FQGNSA. This CDR3 spans 16 amino acids. This chain's CDR3 is CASSSIRNRGRETQYF. CDR3 sequence (DNA): TGTGCCAGCAGCTCTATAAGGAACAGGGGTCGCGAGACCCAGTACTTC.

The CDR3 is CASSLGDIYINQPQHF. The DNA for the CDR3 is TGTGCCAGCAGCTTAGGGGACATCTATATCAATCAGCCCCAGCATTTT. This chain uses TRBV7-2 with TRBJ1-5; weak D call: TRBD1 (6 bases). Trimming removed 1 base from V and 3 bases from J, with 13 bases in between. Germline CDR1 SGHTA, CDR2 FQGNSA. CDR3 length equals 16 residues.

This clonotype was seen a few times. CDR3 residues: CSARKGQLLGGNQPQHF. DNA of the CDR3: TGCAGTGCTAGAAAGGGACAGCTCCTAGGTGGTAATCAGCCCCAGCATTTT. The chain recombines TRBV20-1 with TRBJ1-5; 7 positions match TRBD1. With V trimmed by 2 bases and J by 4 bases, 14 bases remained unmatched. Germline V lookup: CDR1 DFQATT, CDR2 SNEGSKA (reference sequence). The CDR3 is 17 amino acids.

This clonotype was picked up many times. This chain links TRBV7-9 with TRBJ2-4; D possibly corresponds to TRBD1 (5 bases). CDR3 length: 15 amino acids. Deletions cut 5 bases from V and 0 bases from J, with 11 bases between. From germline, CDR1 is SEHNR and CDR2 FQNEAQ (reference sequence). CDR3 sequence reads: CASSRPGLAKNIQYF. DNA for the CDR3: TGTGCCAGCAGCCGGCCAGGGTTAGCCAAAAACATTCAGTACTTC.

This clonotype has more than one count but fewer than ten. The rearrangement uses TRBV4-3 and TRBJ1-2; D remains unclear. CDR3 size: 14 residues. In germline, CDR1 is LGHNA, CDR2 YSLEER. Trimming cost V 3 bases and J 0 bases, with 8 bases left between them. This CDR3 reads CASSHSLTNYGYTF. CDR3 nucleotide sequence: TGCGCCAGCAGCCACAGCCTCACTAACTATGGCTACACCTTC.

The chain is built from TRBV7-2 and TRBJ1-2; D gene ambiguous. There are 11 residues in the CDR3. V lost 5 bases to trimming and J lost 11 bases, with 12 bases between them. CDR1 is SGHTA, CDR2 FQGNSA, per germline. CDR3 in amino acids: CASSPLGSYTF. The CDR3 DNA reads as TGTGCCAGCAGCCCACTTGGGTCGTACACCTTC.

The chain combines TRBV29-1 with TRBJ2-1, with unresolved D. The germline CDR1 and CDR2 sequences are SQVTM and ANQGSEA. V was shortened by 7 bases and J by 5 bases, with 15 bases between the two germline ends. The length of the CDR3 is 13 residues. CDR3 sequence (DNA): TGCAGCGCCGTGGTGGGTAACAACAATGAGCAGTTCTTC. Translation: CSAVVGNNNEQFF.

This chain links TRBV20-1 with TRBJ1-6; TRBD1 is a possible D gene (6 bases). Germline CDR1 reads DFQATT; CDR2 reads SNEGSKA (reference sequence). The V gene lost 5 bases and the J gene lost 8 bases, with 13 bases spanning the gap. This CDR3 has 13 amino acids. CDR3 amino acids: CSAHREWDSPLHF. The CDR3 DNA follows: TGCAGTGCTCACAGGGAATGGGATTCACCCCTCCACTTT.

Ten or more counts support this clonotype. The chain combines TRBV6-6 with TRBJ2-7; D gene ambiguous. The V end lost 3 bases, the J end lost 3 bases, and 6 bases lay between the germline ends. The CDR3 sequence is 12 residues long. The germline CDR1 and CDR2 sequences are MNHNY and SVGAGI (reference sequence). CDR3 sequence: CASSYANYEQYF. The CDR3 DNA is TGTGCCAGCAGTTATGCCAACTACGAGCAGTACTTC.

The chain joins TRBV2 to TRBJ1-4; D remains unclear. CDR3 length: 17 residues. Germline CDR1 SNHLY, CDR2 FYNNEI. Trimming cost V 6 bases and J 8 bases, with 25 bases left between them. CDR3 protein: CASRRIPTSVLEEKLFF. The CDR3 DNA sequence: TGTGCCAGCAGAAGAATACCTACCAGTGTTTTGGAAGAAAAACTGTTTTTT. Drawing the rest from reference TRBV2 and TRBJ1-4, the complete variable domain is EPEVTQTPSHQVTQMGQEVILRCVPISNHLYFYWYRQILGQKVEFLVSFYNNEISEKSEIFDDQFSVERPDGSNFTLKIRSTKLEDSAMYFCASRRIPTSVLEEKLFFGSGTQLSVL.

The rearrangement joins TRBV15 to TRBJ2-6; D remains unclear. Germline values: CDR1 LNHNV, CDR2 YYDKDF (reference sequence). The CDR3 contains 15 residues. Deletions cut 3 bases from V and 4 bases from J, with 10 bases between. CDR3 loop: CATSSLMGGANVLTF. CDR3 coding DNA: TGTGCCACCAGCAGCCTAATGGGAGGGGCCAACGTCCTGACTTTC. Full variable domain (rest looked up from reference TRBV15 and TRBJ2-6): DAMVIQNPRYQVTQFGKPVTLSCSQTLNHNVMYWYQQKSSQAPKLLFHYYDKDFNNEADTPDNFQSRRPNTSFCFLDIRSPGLGDTAMYLCATSSLMGGANVLTFGAGSRLTVL.

The chain couples TRBV15 to TRBJ1-2; D ambiguous. CDR1 is LNHNV, CDR2 YYDKDF, per germline (reference sequence). V dropped 1 base and J dropped 2 bases, with 8 bases sitting between them. The CDR3 is 14 amino acids. This CDR3 reads CATSRAMGNYGYTF. In DNA, the CDR3 is TGTGCCACCAGCAGAGCAATGGGGAACTATGGCTACACCTTC.

The chain links TRBV7-2 to TRBJ1-2, with a possible D match to TRBD1 (6 bases). The CDR3 contains 15 residues. V was shortened by 1 base and J by 3 bases, with 12 bases between the two germline ends. Germline CDR1 reads SGHTA; CDR2 reads FQGNSA. The CDR3 spells CASSLDSGADYGYTF. CDR3 DNA sequence: TGTGCCAGCAGCTTAGATTCGGGGGCCGACTATGGCTACACCTTC.

The chain combines TRBV6-2 or TRBV6-3 with TRBJ1-2, with D tentatively TRBD1 (5 bases). Deletions cut 8 bases from V and 7 bases from J, with 11 bases between. Germline CDR1 and CDR2: MNHEY and SVGEGT. CDR3 length: 11 residues. The CDR3, as DNA: TGTGCCAGCGCCAGGGAAAGTGGCTACACCTTC. Its translation: CASARESGYTF.

The chain employs TRBV6-1 and TRBJ1-5, with TRBD1 matching over 7 bases. The V segment lost 9 bases and the J segment 0 bases; nucleotides outside the gene matches: 14. The CDR3 is made up of 17 amino acids. The germline V gene encodes CDR1 MNHNS and CDR2 SASEGT. The CDR3 protein is CASNRDSRPHSNQPQHF. The CDR3 DNA is TGTGCCAGTAACCGGGACAGCAGGCCTCATAGCAATCAGCCCCAGCATTTT.

This clonotype was counted ten times or more. The chain has TRBV10-3 and TRBJ2-7; D is tentatively TRBD1 or TRBD2 (6 bases each). The V gene lost 5 bases and the J gene lost 0 bases, with 11 bases spanning the gap. CDR3 length equals 14 residues. Germline V gene sequence: CDR1 ENHRY, CDR2 SYGVKD. The DNA of the CDR3 is TGTGCCATCAGTCGGGGGCTAAGCTCCTACGAGCAGTACTTC. Translated: CAISRGLSSYEQYF.

This rearrangement joins TRBV24-1 to TRBJ1-2; TRBD1 is a possible D gene (6 bases). CDR1 is KGHDR, CDR2 SFDVKD, per germline. V lost 9 bases and J 3 bases, leaving 13 bases between the germline ends. The CDR3 is made up of 13 amino acids. The CDR3 here is CATWSGADYGYTF. The CDR3 coding sequence is TGTGCCACCTGGTCGGGGGCCGACTATGGCTACACCTTC.

This clonotype was counted between two and nine times. The chain recombines TRBV19 with TRBJ1-2; D unclear. The germline CDR1 and CDR2 sequences are LNHDA and SQIVND (reference sequence). Trimming removed 8 bases from V and 0 bases from J, with 4 bases in between. This CDR3 comprises 11 residues. Here the CDR3 reads CASATNYGYTF. CDR3 DNA sequence: TGTGCCAGTGCGACTAACTATGGCTACACCTTC.

This clonotype has a single count. The chain joins TRBV4-1 to TRBJ2-5; 9 bases align to TRBD2. This CDR3 has 16 amino acids. The V gene end was trimmed by 2 bases and the J gene end by 2 bases; junction bases not matched to a gene: 6. Looked up from germline, CDR1 is MGHRA and CDR2 is YSYEKL. CDR3 region: CASSQSRAGGQETQYF. DNA for the CDR3: TGCGCCAGCAGCCAATCCAGAGCGGGGGGTCAAGAGACCCAGTACTTC.

The rearrangement joins TRBV7-9 to TRBJ1-3; weak D call: TRBD1 (5 bases). The CDR3 contains 16 residues. V dropped 1 base and J dropped 5 bases, with 15 bases sitting between them. The germline V gene encodes CDR1 SEHNR and CDR2 FQNEAQ (reference sequence). CDR3: CASSLEGSGGRNTIYF. DNA for the CDR3: TGTGCCAGCAGCTTAGAGGGGTCAGGCGGAAGAAACACCATATATTTT.

This clonotype showed up just a few times. The rearrangement joins TRBV20-1 to TRBJ2-3; a possible D gene is TRBD1 (5 bases). This CDR3 region has 13 residues. The germline V and J ends were trimmed by 6 bases and 2 bases, with 12 bases remaining between them. Germline CDR1 reads DFQATT; CDR2 reads SNEGSKA (reference sequence). The chain's CDR3 is CSAAGYTTDTQYF. The CDR3 DNA reads as TGCAGTGCAGCAGGGTATACCACAGATACGCAGTATTTT.

The chain employs TRBV6-5 and TRBJ1-2, with 9 bases identical to TRBD1. This CDR3 region has 16 residues. CDR1 is MNHEY, CDR2 SVGAGI, per germline. J was trimmed by 2 bases and V by 4 bases; bases with no gene match: 8. The CDR3 coding sequence is TGTGCCAGCAGTTCCACCTACGGGACAGGGAACTATGGCTACACCTTC. Its translation: CASSSTYGTGNYGYTF.

The chain joins TRBV6-5 to TRBJ1-4; 9 positions agree with TRBD1. V lost 6 bases, J lost 8 bases, and 7 bases stayed unmatched. Germline V CDR1 and CDR2: MNHEY, SVGAGI. This CDR3 comprises 14 residues. The CDR3 spells CASSWGQGGEKLFF. CDR3 nucleotide sequence: TGTGCCAGCAGCTGGGGACAGGGAGGAGAAAAACTGTTTTTT.

On this clonotype: Sequence at one end of the junction differs from germline and may be a read error. The gene calls are TRBV4-3 and TRBJ1-1, with D possibly matching TRBD1 (6 bases). The CDR3 sequence is 14 residues long. Germline V lookup: CDR1 LGHNA, CDR2 YSLEER. CDR3 coding DNA: TGCGCCGGCAGCCAACCTGGACAGCCACCTGTGGCTTTCTTT. It specifies CAGSQPGQPPVAFF.

Details on this clonotype: One junction end disagrees with the germline gene, perhaps due to a read error. The rearrangement joins TRBV7-9 to TRBJ1-6; TRBD1 might be the D (6 bases). The germline gives CDR1 SEHNR, CDR2 FQNEAQ (reference sequence). The CDR3 is 16 residues long. The CDR3 DNA is TGTGCTAGCAGCCCGTACAGGGAGACCTATAATTCACCCCTCCACTTT. It yields the protein CASSPYRETYNSPLHF.

DNA for the CDR3: TGTGCCAGCAGTTCCTATAAGGGCCCAGATACGCAGTATTTT. It specifies CASSSYKGPDTQYF. This chain joins TRBV28 and TRBJ2-3; D is unclear. This CDR3 is 14 amino acids long. Germline loops: CDR1 MDHEN, CDR2 SYDVKM. The V end was cut by 4 bases, the J end by 4 bases, with 12 bases between. The full variable domain, with the rest looked up from reference TRBV28 and TRBJ2-3, is DVKVTQSSRYLVKRTGEKVFLECVQDMDHENMFWYRQDPGLGLRLIYFSYDVKMKEKGDIPEGYSVSREKKERFSLILESASTNQTSMYLCASSSYKGPDTQYFGPGTRLTVL.

This clonotype was counted between two and nine times. The chain links TRBV10-3 to TRBJ2-7; tentative D call: TRBD1 (5 bases). V lost 2 bases and J 0 bases, leaving 8 bases between the germline ends. Looked up from germline, CDR1 is ENHRY and CDR2 is SYGVKD. This CDR3 spans 14 amino acids. CDR3 nucleotides: TGTGCCATCAGTGAGGTGACAGACTCCTACGAGCAGTACTTC. It yields the protein CAISEVTDSYEQYF.